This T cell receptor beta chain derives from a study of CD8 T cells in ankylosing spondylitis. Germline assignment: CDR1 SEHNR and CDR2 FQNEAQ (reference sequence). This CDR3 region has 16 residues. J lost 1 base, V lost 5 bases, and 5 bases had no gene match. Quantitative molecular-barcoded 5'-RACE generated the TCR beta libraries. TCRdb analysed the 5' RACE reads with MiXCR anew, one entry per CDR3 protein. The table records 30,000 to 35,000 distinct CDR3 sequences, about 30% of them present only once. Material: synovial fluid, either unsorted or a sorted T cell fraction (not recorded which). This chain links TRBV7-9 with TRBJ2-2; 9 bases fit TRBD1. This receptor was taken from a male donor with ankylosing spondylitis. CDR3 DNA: TGTGCCAGCAGCCCACCGGGACAGGGGAACACCGGGGAGCTGTTTTTT. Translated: CASSPPGQGNTGELFF.